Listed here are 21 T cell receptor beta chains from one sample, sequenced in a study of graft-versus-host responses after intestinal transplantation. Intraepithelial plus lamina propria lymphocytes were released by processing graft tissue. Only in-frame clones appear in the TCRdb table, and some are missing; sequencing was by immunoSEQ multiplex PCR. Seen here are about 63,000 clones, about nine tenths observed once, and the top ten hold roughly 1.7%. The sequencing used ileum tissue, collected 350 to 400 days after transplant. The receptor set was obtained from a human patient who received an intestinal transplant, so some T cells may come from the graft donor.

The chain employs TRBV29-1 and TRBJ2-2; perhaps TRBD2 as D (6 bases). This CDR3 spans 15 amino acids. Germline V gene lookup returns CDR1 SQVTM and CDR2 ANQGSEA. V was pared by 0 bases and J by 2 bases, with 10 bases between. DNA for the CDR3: TGCAGCGTTGAAGAAAGCGGGCAAAACACCGGGGAGCTGTTTTTT. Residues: CSVEESGQNTGELFF.

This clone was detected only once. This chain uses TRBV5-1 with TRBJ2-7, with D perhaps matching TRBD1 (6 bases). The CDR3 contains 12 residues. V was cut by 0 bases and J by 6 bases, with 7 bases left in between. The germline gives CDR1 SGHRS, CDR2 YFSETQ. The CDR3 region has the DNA TGCGCCAGCAGCTTGGGGACAGCCGAGCAGTACTTC. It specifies CASSLGTAEQYF.

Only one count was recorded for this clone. The CDR3 nucleotides read TGTGCCAGCGAGGGACAGGGATTGATTACCGGGGAGCTGTTTTTT. Encoded protein: CASEGQGLITGELFF. V gene TRBV7-6 combines with J gene TRBJ2-2, with 9 bases fitting TRBD1. The germline CDR1 and CDR2 sequences are SGHVS and FNYEAQ. V dropped 8 bases and J dropped 5; count of bases not matched to a gene: 9. The CDR3 sequence is 15 residues long.

The CDR3 DNA reads TGTGCCAGCACTCTAAACAGGGTCTCTGGAAACACCATATATTTT. Translated: CASTLNRVSGNTIYF. This sequence joins TRBV28 and TRBJ1-3; D is perhaps TRBD1 (6 bases). Germline V gene sequence: CDR1 MDHEN, CDR2 SYDVKM. With 7 bases removed from V and 0 bases from J, the gap between germline ends came to 13 bases. The CDR3 loop spans 15 amino acids. The complete variable domain, with remaining parts taken from reference TRBV28 and TRBJ1-3, reads DVKVTQSSRYLVKRTGEKVFLECVQDMDHENMFWYRQDPGLGLRLIYFSYDVKMKEKGDIPEGYSVSREKKERFSLILESASTNQTSMYLCASTLNRVSGNTIYFGEGSWLTVV.

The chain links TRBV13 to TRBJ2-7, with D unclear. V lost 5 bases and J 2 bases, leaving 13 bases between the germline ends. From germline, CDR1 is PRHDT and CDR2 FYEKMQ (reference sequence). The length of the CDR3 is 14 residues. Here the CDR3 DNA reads TGTGCCAGCAGCCGTAATGGGGTGCCCTACGAGCAGTACTTC. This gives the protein CASSRNGVPYEQYF.

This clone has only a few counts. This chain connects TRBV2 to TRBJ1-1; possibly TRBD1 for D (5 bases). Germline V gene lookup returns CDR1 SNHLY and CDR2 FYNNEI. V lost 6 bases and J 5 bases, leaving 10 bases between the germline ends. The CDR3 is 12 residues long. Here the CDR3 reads CASSRVWTEAFF. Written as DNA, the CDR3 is TGTGCCAGCAGCAGGGTGTGGACTGAAGCTTTCTTT.

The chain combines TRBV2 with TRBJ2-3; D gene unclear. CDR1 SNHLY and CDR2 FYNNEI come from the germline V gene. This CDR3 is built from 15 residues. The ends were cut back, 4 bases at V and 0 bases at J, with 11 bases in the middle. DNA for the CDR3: TGTGCCAGCAGTGGGAGATTAGAAAGCACAGATACGCAGTATTTT. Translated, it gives CASSGRLESTDTQYF.

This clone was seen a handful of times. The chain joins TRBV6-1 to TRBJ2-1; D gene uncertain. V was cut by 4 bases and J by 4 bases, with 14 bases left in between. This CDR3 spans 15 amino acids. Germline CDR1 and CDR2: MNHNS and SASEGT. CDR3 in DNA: TGTGCCAGCAGTGTGGTGGCACAGCCGTACAATGAGCAGTTCTTC. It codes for CASSVVAQPYNEQFF.

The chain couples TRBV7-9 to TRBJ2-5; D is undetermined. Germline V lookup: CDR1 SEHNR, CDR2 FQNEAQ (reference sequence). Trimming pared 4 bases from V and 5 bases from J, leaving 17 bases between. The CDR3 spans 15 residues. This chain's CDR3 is CASSSPQSVGETQYF. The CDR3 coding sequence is TGTGCCAGCAGCTCCCCTCAATCTGTGGGTGAGACCCAGTACTTC. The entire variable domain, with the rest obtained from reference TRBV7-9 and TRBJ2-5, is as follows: DTGVSQNPRHKITKRGQNVTFRCDPISEHNRLYWYRQTLGQGPEFLTYFQNEAQLEKSRLLSDRFSAERPKGSFSTLEIQRTEQGDSAMYLCASSSPQSVGETQYFGPGTRLLVL.

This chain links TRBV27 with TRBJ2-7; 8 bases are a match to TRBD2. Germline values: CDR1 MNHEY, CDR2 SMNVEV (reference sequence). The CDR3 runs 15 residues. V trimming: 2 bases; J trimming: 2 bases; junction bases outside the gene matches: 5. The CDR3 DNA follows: TGTGCCAGCAGTTTAGTTGCGGGGGGCCCCTACGAGCAGTACTTC. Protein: CASSLVAGGPYEQYF.

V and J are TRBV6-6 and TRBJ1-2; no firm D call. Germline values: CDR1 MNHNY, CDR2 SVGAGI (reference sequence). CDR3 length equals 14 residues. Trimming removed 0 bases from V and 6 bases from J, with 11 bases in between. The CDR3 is CASSYSPATDGYTF. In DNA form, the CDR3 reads TGTGCCAGCAGTTACTCGCCTGCCACGGATGGCTACACCTTC.

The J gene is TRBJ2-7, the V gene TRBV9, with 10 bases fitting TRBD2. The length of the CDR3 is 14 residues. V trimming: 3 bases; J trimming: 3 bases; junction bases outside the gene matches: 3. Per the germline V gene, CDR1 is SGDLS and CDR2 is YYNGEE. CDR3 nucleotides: TGTGCCAGCAGCGCTAGCGGGGGAGTCTACGAGCAGTACTTC. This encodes CASSASGGVYEQYF.

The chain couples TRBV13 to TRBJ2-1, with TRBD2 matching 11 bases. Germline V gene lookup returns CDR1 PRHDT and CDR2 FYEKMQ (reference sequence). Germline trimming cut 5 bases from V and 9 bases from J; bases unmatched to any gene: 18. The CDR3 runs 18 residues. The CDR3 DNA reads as TGTGCCAGCAGCCATGATGATATATTAGCGGGGGGGCGTGGTGAGCAGTTCTTC. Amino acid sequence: CASSHDDILAGGRGEQFF.

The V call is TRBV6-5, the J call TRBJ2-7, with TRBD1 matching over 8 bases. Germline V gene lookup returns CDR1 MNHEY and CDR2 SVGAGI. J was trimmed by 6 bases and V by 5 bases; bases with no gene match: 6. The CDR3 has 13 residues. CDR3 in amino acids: CASSKLQGGEQYF. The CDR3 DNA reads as TGTGCCAGCAGTAAACTACAGGGGGGCGAGCAGTACTTC.

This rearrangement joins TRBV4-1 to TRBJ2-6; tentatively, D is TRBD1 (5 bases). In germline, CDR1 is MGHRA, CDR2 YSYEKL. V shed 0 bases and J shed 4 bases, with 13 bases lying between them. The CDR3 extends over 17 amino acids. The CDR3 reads CASSQDLLRVGANVLTF. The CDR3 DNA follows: TGCGCCAGCAGCCAAGACCTCCTCAGGGTCGGGGCCAACGTCCTGACTTTC.

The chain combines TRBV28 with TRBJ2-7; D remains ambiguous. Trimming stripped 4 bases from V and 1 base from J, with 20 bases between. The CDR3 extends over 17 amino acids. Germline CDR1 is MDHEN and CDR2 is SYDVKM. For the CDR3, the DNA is TGTGCCAGCAGTTCCCACCGATCTGAGGACGGATCCTACGAGCAGTACTTC. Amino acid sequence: CASSSHRSEDGSYEQYF.

CDR3 DNA: TGTGCCAGCAGCTTTGACGGGAGACTCTACAATGAGCAGTTCTTC. This encodes CASSFDGRLYNEQFF. This rearrangement joins TRBV9 to TRBJ2-1; D perhaps matches TRBD2 (6 bases). Deletions cut 4 bases from V and 3 bases from J, with 14 bases between. Germline V gene lookup returns CDR1 SGDLS and CDR2 YYNGEE. The CDR3 has 15 amino acids.

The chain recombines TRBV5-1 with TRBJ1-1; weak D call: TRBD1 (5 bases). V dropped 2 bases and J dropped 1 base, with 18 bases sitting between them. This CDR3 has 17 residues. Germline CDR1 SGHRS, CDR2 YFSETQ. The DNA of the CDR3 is TGCGCCAGCAGCTTTTGGTCAGGCAGGGTTGAGAACACTGAAGCTTTCTTT. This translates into CASSFWSGRVENTEAFF.

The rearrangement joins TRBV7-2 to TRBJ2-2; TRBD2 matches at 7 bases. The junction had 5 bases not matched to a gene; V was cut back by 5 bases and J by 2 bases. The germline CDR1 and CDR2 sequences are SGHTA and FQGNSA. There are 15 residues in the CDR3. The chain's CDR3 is CASSPGGGNTGELFF. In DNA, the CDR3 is TGTGCCAGCAGCCCCGGCGGGGGTAACACCGGGGAGCTGTTTTTT.

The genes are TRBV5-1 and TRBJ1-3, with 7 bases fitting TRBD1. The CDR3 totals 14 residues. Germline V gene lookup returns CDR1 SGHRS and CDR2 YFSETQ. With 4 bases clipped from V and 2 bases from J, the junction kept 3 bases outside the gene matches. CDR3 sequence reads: CASSIGTAGNTIYF. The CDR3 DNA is TGCGCCAGCAGCATCGGGACAGCTGGAAACACCATATATTTT. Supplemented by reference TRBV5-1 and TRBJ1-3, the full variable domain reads KAGVTQTPRYLIKTRGQQVTLSCSPISGHRSVSWYQQTPGQGLQFLFEYFSETQRNKGNFPGRFSGRQFSNSRSEMNVSTLELGDSALYLCASSIGTAGNTIYFGEGSWLTVV.

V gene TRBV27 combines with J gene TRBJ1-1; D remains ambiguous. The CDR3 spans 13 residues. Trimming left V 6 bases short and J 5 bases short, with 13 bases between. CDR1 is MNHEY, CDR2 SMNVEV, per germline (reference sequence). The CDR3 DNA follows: TGTGCCAGCAGATTGGTGGGTGGGACTGAAGCTTTCTTT. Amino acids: CASRLVGGTEAFF.